This T cell receptor beta chain stems from a study of blood T cell repertoires in COVID-19. At the level of the study: The origin of the acute and convalescent COVID-19 samples was the United States, Italy and Spain. Sources were T cells, B-cell-depleted T cells, or PBMCs; the material itself was cDNA or gDNA.

Per the original data handling: It was from reference gene primer amplification that nucleated cell counts were estimated. The table came from immunoSEQ multiplex PCR; TCRdb's copy has only in-frame clones and leaves some out. V, J and clone size are those of that table, while D and trimming were read from the DNA. The repertoire holds roughly 350,000 clones, with under 95% as singletons. The sequence was collected from a woman in her late teens or twenties who had recovered from COVID-19. Input material: peripheral blood.

The CDR3 protein is CASSLGGDSNEQFF. DNA for the CDR3: TGTGCCAGCAGCTTGGGGGGAGATTCCAATGAGCAGTTCTTC. V gene TRBV7-2 combines with J gene TRBJ2-1; D is perhaps TRBD2 (6 bases). Germline CDR1 is SGHTA and CDR2 is FQGNSA. V was pared by 3 bases and J by 6 bases, with 12 bases between. The CDR3 contains 14 residues. The variable domain in full, completed from reference TRBV7-2 and TRBJ2-1, reads GAGVSQSPSNKVTEKGKDVELRCDPISGHTALYWYRQSLGQGLEFLIYFQGNSAPDKSGLPSDRFSAERTGGSVSTLTIQRTQQEDSAVYLCASSLGGDSNEQFFGPGTRLTVL.